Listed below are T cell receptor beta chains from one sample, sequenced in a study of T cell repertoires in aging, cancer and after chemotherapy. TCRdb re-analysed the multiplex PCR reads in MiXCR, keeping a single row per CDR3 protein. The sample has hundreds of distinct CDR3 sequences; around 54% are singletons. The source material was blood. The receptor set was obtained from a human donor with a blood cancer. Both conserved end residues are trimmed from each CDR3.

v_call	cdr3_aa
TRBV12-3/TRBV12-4	ASSPLVAGGPGETQY
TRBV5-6	ASSLRGTWDSPLH
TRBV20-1	SARDFFDHGYT
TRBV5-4	ASSLGGDSGYT
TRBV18	ASSSTGMTEAF
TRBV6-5	ASTPGTGYGYT
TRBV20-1	SAGAWGESTNEKLF
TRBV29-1	SEGRGEPLH
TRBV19	ASSGTFTNTGELF
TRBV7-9	ASSSGLDGDTQY
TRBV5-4	ASSLPGDALSYEQY
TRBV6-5	ASSYRPLGEY
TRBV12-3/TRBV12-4	ASRAGGSGYT
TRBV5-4	ASSLGQLGYGYT
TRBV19	ASSITSVTEAF
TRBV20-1	SASGGRETQY